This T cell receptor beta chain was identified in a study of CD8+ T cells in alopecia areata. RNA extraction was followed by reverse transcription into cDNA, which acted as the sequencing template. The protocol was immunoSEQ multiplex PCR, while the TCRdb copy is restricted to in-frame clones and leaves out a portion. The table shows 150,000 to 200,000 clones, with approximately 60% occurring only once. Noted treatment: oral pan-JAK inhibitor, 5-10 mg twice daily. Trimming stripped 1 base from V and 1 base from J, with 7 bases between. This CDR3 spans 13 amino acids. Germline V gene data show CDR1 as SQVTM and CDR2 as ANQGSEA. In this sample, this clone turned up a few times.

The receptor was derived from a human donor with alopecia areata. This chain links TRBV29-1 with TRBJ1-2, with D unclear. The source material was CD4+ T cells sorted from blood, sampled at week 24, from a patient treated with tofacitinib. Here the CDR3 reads CSVEGLRNYGYTF. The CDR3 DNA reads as TGCAGCGTTGAAGGGCTTCGTAACTATGGCTACACCTTC.